This TCR beta chain derives from a study of cytomegalovirus exposure and HLA in healthy donors. Notes on the study in general: An assumption of roughly uniform sequencing depth across donors underlay the presence/absence analyses.

As to this clone: Its antigen remains unidentified.

The primer mix had 60 Vbeta and 13 Jbeta primers. Only in-frame clones appear in the TCRdb table, and some are missing; sequencing was by immunoSEQ multiplex PCR. The profile shows around 100,000 clones, more than 65% of them singletons. The sequence derives from a young woman in good health and CMV-seronegative. Sequenced input: PBMCs.

The CDR3 DNA reads TGTGCCAGCAGCCCTTACAATCGGACAGACAATTCACCCCTCCACTTT. Its protein is CASSPYNRTDNSPLHF. V and J are TRBV7-9 and TRBJ1-6, with a weak D call TRBD1 (6 bases). The CDR3 has 16 amino acids. The germline V and J ends were trimmed by 5 bases and 7 bases, with 18 bases remaining between them. The germline V gene has CDR1 SEHNR and CDR2 FQNEAQ (reference sequence).